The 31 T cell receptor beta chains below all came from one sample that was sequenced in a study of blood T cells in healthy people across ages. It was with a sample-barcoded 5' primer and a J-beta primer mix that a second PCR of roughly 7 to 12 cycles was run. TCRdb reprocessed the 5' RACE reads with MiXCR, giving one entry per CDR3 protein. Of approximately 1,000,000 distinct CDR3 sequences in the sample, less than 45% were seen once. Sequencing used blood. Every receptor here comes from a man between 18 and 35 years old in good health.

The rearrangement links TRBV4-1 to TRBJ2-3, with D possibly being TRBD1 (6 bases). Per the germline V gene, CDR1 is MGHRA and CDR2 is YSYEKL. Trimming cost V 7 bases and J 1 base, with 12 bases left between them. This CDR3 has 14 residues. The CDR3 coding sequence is TGCGCCAGCAATTCACAGGGTGGCACAGATACGCAGTATTTT. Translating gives CASNSQGGTDTQYF.

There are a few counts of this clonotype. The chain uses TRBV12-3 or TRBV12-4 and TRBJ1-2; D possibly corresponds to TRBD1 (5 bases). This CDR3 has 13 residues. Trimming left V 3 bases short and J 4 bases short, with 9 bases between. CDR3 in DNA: TGTGCCAGCAGTTTTCAGACAGTCTATGGCTACACCTTC. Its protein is CASSFQTVYGYTF.

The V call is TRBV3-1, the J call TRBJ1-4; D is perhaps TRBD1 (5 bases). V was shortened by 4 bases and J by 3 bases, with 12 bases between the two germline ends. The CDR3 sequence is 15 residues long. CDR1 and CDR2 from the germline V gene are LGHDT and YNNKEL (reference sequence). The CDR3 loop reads CASSLDSLSNEKLFF. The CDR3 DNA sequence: TGTGCCAGCAGCCTCGACAGCTTATCTAATGAAAAACTGTTTTTT. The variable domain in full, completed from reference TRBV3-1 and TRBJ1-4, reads DTAVSQTPKYLVTQMGNDKSIKCEQNLGHDTMYWYKQDSKKFLKIMFSYNNKELIINETVPNRFSPKSPDKAHLNLHINSLELGDSAVYFCASSLDSLSNEKLFFGSGTQLSVL.

The CDR3 loop reads CASGPDRALETQYF. For the CDR3, the DNA is TGTGCTAGTGGGCCGGACAGGGCTTTGGAGACCCAGTACTTC. This chain connects TRBV12-5 to TRBJ2-5; 8 nucleotides line up with TRBD1. The CDR3 runs 14 residues. The trim removed 6 bases at V and 5 bases at J, leaving 8 bases unmatched. Germline values: CDR1 LGHNT, CDR2 FRNRAP. The full variable domain, with the rest looked up from reference TRBV12-5 and TRBJ2-5, is DARVTQTPRHKVTEMGQEVTMRCQPILGHNTVFWYRQTMMQGLELLAYFRNRAPLDDSGMPKDRFSAEMPDATLATLKIQPSEPRDSAVYFCASGPDRALETQYFGPGTRLLVL.

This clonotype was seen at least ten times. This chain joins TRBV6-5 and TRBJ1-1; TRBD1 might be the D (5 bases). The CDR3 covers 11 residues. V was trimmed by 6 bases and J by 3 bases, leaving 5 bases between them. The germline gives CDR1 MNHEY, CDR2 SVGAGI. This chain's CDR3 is CASSRDTEAFF. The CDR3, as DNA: TGTGCCAGCAGCAGGGACACTGAAGCTTTCTTT.

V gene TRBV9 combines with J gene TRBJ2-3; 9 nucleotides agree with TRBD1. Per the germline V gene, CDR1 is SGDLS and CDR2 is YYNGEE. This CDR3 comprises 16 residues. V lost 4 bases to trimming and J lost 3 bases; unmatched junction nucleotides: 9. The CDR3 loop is CASSHNRGRPTDTQYF. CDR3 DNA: TGTGCCAGCAGCCATAACAGGGGGCGGCCTACAGATACGCAGTATTTT.

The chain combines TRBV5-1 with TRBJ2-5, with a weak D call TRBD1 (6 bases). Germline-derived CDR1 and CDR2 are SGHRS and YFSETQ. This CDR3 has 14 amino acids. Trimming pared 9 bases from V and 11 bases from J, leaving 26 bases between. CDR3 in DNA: TGCGCCACCAAGGACAGTTGGGTTTTCCATGAGCAGTACTTC. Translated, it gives CATKDSWVFHEQYF.

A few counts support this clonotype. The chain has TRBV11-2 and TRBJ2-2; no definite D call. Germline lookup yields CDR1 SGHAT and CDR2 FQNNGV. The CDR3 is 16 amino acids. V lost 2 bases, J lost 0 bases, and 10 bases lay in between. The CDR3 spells CASSLSGRANTGELFF. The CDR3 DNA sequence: TGTGCCAGCAGCTTAAGTGGCCGTGCGAACACCGGGGAGCTGTTTTTT.

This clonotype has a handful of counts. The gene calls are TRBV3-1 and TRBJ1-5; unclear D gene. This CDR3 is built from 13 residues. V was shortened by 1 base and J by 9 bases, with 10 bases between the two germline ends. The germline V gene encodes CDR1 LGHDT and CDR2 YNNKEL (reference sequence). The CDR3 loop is CASSQGHPSPQHF. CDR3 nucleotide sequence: TGTGCCAGCAGCCAAGGACATCCATCGCCCCAGCATTTT.

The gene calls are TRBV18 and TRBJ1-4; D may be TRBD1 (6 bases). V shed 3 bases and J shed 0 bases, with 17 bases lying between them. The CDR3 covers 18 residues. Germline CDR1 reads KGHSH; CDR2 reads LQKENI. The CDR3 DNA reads TGTGCCAGCTCACCCACAAATCCAGGGGTTGCAACTAATGAAAAACTGTTTTTT. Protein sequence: CASSPTNPGVATNEKLFF.

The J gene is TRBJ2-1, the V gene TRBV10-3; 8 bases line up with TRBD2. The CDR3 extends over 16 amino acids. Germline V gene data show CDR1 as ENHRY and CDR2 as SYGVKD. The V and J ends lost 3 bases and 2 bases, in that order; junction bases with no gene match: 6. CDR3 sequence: CAISDPAGDTYNEQFF. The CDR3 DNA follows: TGTGCCATCAGTGATCCAGCGGGGGACACCTACAATGAGCAGTTCTTC.

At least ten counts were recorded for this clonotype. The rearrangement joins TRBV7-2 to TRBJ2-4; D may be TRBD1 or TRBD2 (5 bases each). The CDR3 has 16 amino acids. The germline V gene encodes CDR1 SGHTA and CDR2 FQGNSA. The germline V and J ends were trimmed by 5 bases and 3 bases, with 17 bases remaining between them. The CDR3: CASSPGANSGKNIQYF. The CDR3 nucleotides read TGTGCCAGCAGCCCCGGGGCGAACTCAGGCAAAAACATTCAGTACTTC.

In nucleotides, the CDR3 is TGCAGCGTTGGCGTTCTAGGTGACGGGGAGAATGAGCAGTACTTC. It translates to CSVGVLGDGENEQYF. The chain carries TRBV29-1 and TRBJ2-5; weak D call: TRBD2 (5 bases). The CDR3 spans 15 residues. CDR1 SQVTM and CDR2 ANQGSEA come from the germline V gene. Trimming took 4 bases from V and 11 from J, leaving 26 bases between them.

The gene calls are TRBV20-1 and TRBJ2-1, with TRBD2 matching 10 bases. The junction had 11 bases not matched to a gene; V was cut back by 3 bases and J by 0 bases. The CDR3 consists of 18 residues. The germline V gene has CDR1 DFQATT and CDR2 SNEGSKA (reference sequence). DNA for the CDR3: TGCAGTGCTAGGGCTAGCGGGGGTCGCGGCAGCTCCTACAATGAGCAGTTCTTC. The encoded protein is CSARASGGRGSSYNEQFF.

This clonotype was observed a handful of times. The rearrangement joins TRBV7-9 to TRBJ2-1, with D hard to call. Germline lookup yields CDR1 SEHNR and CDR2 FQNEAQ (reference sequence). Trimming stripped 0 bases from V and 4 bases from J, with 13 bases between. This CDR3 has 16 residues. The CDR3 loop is CASSLAGSPGYNEQFF. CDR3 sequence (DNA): TGTGCCAGCAGCTTAGCCGGCAGTCCTGGGTACAATGAGCAGTTCTTC.

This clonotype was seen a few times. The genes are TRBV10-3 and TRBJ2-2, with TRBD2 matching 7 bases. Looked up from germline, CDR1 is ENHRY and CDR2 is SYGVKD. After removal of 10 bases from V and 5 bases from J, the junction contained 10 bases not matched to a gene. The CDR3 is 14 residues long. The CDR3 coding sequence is TGTGCCACCAGAGGTTCCGGGGGGACCGGGGAGCTGTTTTTT. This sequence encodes CATRGSGGTGELFF.

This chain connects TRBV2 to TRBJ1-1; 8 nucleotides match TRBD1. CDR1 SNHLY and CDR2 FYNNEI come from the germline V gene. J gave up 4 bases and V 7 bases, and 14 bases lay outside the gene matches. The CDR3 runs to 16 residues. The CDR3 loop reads CASISAGGEKGTEAFF. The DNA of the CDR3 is TGTGCCAGCATCTCTGCAGGGGGCGAAAAAGGCACTGAAGCTTTCTTT.

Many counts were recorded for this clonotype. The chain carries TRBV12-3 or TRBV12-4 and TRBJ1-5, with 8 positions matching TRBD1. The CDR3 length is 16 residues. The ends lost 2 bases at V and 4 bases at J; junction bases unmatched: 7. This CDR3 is CASSLPTGQGNQPQHF. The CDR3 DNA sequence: TGTGCCAGCAGTTTACCCACAGGACAGGGAAATCAGCCCCAGCATTTT.

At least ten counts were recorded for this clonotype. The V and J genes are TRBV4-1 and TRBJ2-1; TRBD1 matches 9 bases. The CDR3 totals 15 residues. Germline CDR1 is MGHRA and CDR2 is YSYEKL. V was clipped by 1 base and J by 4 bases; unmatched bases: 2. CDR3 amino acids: CASSQAGTGYNEQFF. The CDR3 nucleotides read TGCGCCAGCAGCCAAGCTGGGACAGGGTACAATGAGCAGTTCTTC.

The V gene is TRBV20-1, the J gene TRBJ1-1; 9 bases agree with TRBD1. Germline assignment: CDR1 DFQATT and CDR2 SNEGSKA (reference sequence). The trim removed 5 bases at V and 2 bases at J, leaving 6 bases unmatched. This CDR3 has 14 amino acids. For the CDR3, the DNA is TGCAGTGCTGGAACAGGGGGCGCAAACACTGAAGCTTTCTTT. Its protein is CSAGTGGANTEAFF.

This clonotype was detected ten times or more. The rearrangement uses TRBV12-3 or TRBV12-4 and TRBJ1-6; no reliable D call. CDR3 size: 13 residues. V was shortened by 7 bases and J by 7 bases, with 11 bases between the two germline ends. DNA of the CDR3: TGTGCCAGCACCCTGACGGGAAATTCACCCCTCCACTTT. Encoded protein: CASTLTGNSPLHF.

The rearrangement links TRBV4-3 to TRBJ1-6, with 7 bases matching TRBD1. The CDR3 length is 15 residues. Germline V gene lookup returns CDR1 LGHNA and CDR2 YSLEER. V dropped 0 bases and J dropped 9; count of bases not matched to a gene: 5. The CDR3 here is CASSQDTQGFSPLHF. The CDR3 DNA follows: TGCGCCAGCAGCCAAGATACACAGGGGTTTTCACCCCTCCACTTT.

The CDR3 region is CASSHPLGQGAGNEQFF. The DNA for the CDR3 is TGCGCCAGCAGCCACCCCCTAGGACAGGGGGCCGGCAATGAGCAGTTCTTC. J is TRBJ2-1 and V is TRBV4-1, with 11 nucleotides matching TRBD1. V was clipped by 3 bases and J by 6 bases; unmatched bases: 10. The CDR3 loop spans 17 amino acids. Per the germline V gene, CDR1 is MGHRA and CDR2 is YSYEKL.

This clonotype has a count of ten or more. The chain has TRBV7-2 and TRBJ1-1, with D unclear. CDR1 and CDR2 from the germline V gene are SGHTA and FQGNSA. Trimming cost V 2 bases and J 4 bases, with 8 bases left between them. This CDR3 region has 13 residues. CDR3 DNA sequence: TGTGCCAGCAGCTTATCAGTGACCACTGAAGCTTTCTTT. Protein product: CASSLSVTTEAFF.

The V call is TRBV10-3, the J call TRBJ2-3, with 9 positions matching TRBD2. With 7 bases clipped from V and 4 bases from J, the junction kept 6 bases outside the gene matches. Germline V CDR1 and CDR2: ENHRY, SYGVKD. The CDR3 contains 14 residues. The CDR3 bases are TGTGCCATCATGGGCGGGGGGGGATCAGATACGCAGTATTTT. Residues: CAIMGGGGSDTQYF.

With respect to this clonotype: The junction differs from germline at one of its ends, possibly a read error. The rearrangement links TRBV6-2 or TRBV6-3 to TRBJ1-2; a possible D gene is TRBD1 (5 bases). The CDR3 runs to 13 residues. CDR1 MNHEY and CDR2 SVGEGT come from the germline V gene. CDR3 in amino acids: CAGSYTGINGYTF. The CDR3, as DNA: TGTGCCGGCAGTTACACAGGAATAAATGGCTACACCTTC.

The CDR3 protein is CAGRDNMNTEAFF. The CDR3 DNA is TGTGCCGGACGGGACAACATGAACACTGAAGCTTTCTTT. This chain connects TRBV2 to TRBJ1-1; weak D call: TRBD1 (6 bases). V was shortened by 11 bases and J by 0 bases, with 13 bases between the two germline ends. CDR1 is SNHLY, CDR2 FYNNEI, per germline. The length of the CDR3 is 13 residues.

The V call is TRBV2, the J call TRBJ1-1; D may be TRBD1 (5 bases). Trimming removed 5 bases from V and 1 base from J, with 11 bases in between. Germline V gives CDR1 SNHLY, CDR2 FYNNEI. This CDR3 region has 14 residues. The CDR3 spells CASSQTEPNTEAFF. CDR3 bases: TGTGCCAGCAGTCAGACAGAACCGAACACTGAAGCTTTCTTT.

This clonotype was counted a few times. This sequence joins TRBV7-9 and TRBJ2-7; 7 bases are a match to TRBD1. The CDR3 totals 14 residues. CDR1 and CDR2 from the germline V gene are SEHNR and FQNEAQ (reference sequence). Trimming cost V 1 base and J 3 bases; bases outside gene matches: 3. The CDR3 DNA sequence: TGTGCCAGCAGCTTAGTGGCAGGGGGCTACGAGCAGTACTTC. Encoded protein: CASSLVAGGYEQYF.

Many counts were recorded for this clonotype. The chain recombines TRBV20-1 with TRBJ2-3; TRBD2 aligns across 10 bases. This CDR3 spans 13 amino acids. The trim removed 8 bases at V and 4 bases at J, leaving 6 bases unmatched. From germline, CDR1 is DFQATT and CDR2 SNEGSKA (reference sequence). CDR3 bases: TGCAGTCACGAGCGGGGGGGCGCAGATACGCAGTATTTT. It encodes CSHERGGADTQYF.

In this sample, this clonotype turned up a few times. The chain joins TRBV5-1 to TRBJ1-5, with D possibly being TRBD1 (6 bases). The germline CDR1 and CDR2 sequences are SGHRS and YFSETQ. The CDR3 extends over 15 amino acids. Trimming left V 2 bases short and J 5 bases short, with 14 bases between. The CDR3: CASSLNGGAYQPQHF. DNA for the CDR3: TGCGCCAGCAGCTTAAATGGGGGGGCTTATCAGCCCCAGCATTTT. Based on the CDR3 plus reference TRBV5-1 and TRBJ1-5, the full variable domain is KAGVTQTPRYLIKTRGQQVTLSCSPISGHRSVSWYQQTPGQGLQFLFEYFSETQRNKGNFPGRFSGRQFSNSRSEMNVSTLELGDSALYLCASSLNGGAYQPQHFGDGTRLSIL.